The sequence of this TCR beta chain was determined in a study of shared clonotypes between healthy human individuals. The J segment lost 0 bases and the V segment lost 6 bases, leaving 7 bases of the junction unmatched. Germline CDR1 and CDR2: MNHEY and SVGAGI. The CDR3 spans 15 residues. In its sample, this clone was seen once. What it binds is unknown. Profiling relied on immunoSEQ multiplex PCR, and the TCRdb table lists in-frame clones only, not all of them. The sample holds over 950,000 clones, roughly 77% seen once. Study-level findings and limits: Clonotype sharing among donors likely depends on sequencing depth. Naive subsets, compared against memory subsets, generally had larger estimated richness values.

The rearrangement uses TRBV6-5 and TRBJ2-7; 8 positions match TRBD2. The source is a man younger than 30 in good health. Some clones in this sample may be carry-over from other donors' samples. What was sequenced was memory CD4+ T cells from PBMCs. The sample's subset: CD45RA-negative fraction. CDR3 nucleotides: TGTGCCAGCAGGCTCAGCGGGAGATCCTCCTACGAGCAGTACTTC. This translates into CASRLSGRSSYEQYF.